Presented here are 19 T cell receptor beta chains from one specimen sequenced in a study of shared clonotypes between healthy human individuals. Assay used: immunoSEQ multiplex PCR; TCRdb lists only in-frame clones, some missing. Of 2 million to 2.5 million clones in the sample, approximately 96% were seen once. The material sequenced was naive CD4+ T cells sorted from blood. The subset: CD45RA+ positively selected. These receptors came from a man aged 18-30 years in good health.

The chain is built from TRBV6-1 and TRBJ1-5; no definite D call. The CDR3 is 14 amino acids. Germline V gene data show CDR1 as MNHNS and CDR2 as SASEGT. Trimming took 3 bases from V and 2 from J, leaving 8 bases between them. CDR3 region: CASSDGWGNQPQHF. For the CDR3, the DNA is TGTGCCAGCAGTGACGGATGGGGCAATCAGCCCCAGCATTTT.

About this clone: The same CDR3 arises from other DNA sequences in this sample as well. The CDR3 sequence: CASSSGLAGGIEQFF. The CDR3 nucleotides read TGTGCCAGCAGCTCGGGACTAGCGGGGGGAATTGAGCAGTTCTTC. The rearrangement links TRBV6-5 to TRBJ2-1; 15 bases map to TRBD2. The germline V gene encodes CDR1 MNHEY and CDR2 SVGAGI. J was trimmed by 9 bases and V by 6 bases; bases with no gene match: 6. CDR3 size: 15 residues.

The chain joins TRBV6-5 to TRBJ2-7; possibly TRBD1 for D (6 bases). Germline CDR1 and CDR2: MNHEY and SVGAGI. The ends were cut back, 4 bases at V and 3 bases at J, with 13 bases in the middle. The CDR3 is made up of 14 amino acids. This chain's CDR3 is CASSWDNSRYEQYF. For the CDR3, the DNA is TGTGCCAGCAGTTGGGACAATAGCCGCTACGAGCAGTACTTC.

This clone was picked up one time. The genes are TRBV28 and TRBJ2-7; weak D call: TRBD2 (6 bases). The V end was cut by 6 bases, the J end by 3 bases, with 15 bases between. Germline values: CDR1 MDHEN, CDR2 SYDVKM. The CDR3 is 14 amino acids. The CDR3 DNA sequence: TGTGCCAGCAGCTTCGGGGGAGTGAGCTACGAGCAGTACTTC. Its protein product is CASSFGGVSYEQYF.

The V call is TRBV6-5, the J call TRBJ1-4; TRBD1 aligns across 7 bases. The CDR3 totals 13 residues. Germline V CDR1 and CDR2: MNHEY, SVGAGI. After removal of 10 bases from V and 8 bases from J, the junction contained 10 bases not matched to a gene. The CDR3 sequence is CATLTGYVEKLFF. In DNA form, the CDR3 reads TGTGCCACCTTGACAGGGTATGTCGAAAAACTGTTTTTT.

The chain has TRBV10-3 and TRBJ1-4; a possible D gene is TRBD1 (5 bases). The length of the CDR3 is 14 residues. Trimming took off 6 bases at V and 3 bases at J, with 11 bases between the two ends. Per germline, CDR1 ENHRY and CDR2 SYGVKD. In nucleotides, the CDR3 is TGTGCCATCAGCGCAGGGTCATCTAATGAAAAACTGTTTTTT. Translating gives CAISAGSSNEKLFF.

The chain links TRBV6-5 to TRBJ1-1, with a possible D match to TRBD1 (5 bases). CDR1 and CDR2 from the germline V gene are MNHEY and SVGAGI. Trimming took 5 bases from V and 1 from J, leaving 11 bases between them. The CDR3 consists of 14 residues. The CDR3: CASSRDGRNTEAFF. The CDR3 nucleotides are TGTGCCAGCAGTCGGGACGGCCGGAACACTGAAGCTTTCTTT.

J is TRBJ2-1 and V is TRBV5-6; D assignment may be TRBD1 or TRBD2 (6 bases each). The V and J ends lost 6 bases and 7 bases respectively, with 20 bases between them. This CDR3 is 15 amino acids long. Germline V gene data show CDR1 as SGHDT and CDR2 as YYEEEE. CDR3 in amino acids: CASTYPGQGRNEQFF. CDR3 sequence (DNA): TGTGCCAGCACCTACCCTGGGCAGGGGAGGAATGAGCAGTTCTTC.

The gene calls are TRBV6-5 and TRBJ2-7, with D perhaps matching TRBD2 (6 bases). This CDR3 has 11 amino acids. Trimming took off 7 bases at V and 6 bases at J, with 10 bases between the two ends. Per the germline V gene, CDR1 is MNHEY and CDR2 is SVGAGI. The CDR3 nucleotides are TGTGCCAGCACCTTGCGGGGCGAGCAGTACTTC. Protein: CASTLRGEQYF.

This chain connects TRBV30 to TRBJ2-3, with no clear D. Per the germline V gene, CDR1 is GTSNPN and CDR2 is SVGIG (reference sequence). The CDR3 contains 14 residues. Trimming took off 2 bases at V and 1 base at J, with 10 bases between the two ends. CDR3 DNA sequence: TGTGCCTGGAGTAAGAACTCGGGCACAGATACGCAGTATTTT. Its translation: CAWSKNSGTDTQYF.

The genes are TRBV10-1 and TRBJ2-1, with D possibly TRBD1 on 7 matching bases. The CDR3 runs to 17 residues. Germline lookup yields CDR1 WNHNN and CDR2 SYGVQD (reference sequence). V gave up 10 bases and J gave up 4 bases, with 26 bases separating them. CDR3 coding DNA: TGCGCCACCATGGGGACAGTGGGGACTGAAGGATACAATGAGCAGTTCTTC. As protein: CATMGTVGTEGYNEQFF.

The chain carries TRBV19 and TRBJ1-6; 7 bases match TRBD1. Germline CDR1 reads LNHDA; CDR2 reads SQIVND (reference sequence). V shed 6 bases, J shed 4 bases, and the junction held 9 bases outside the gene matches. The CDR3 has 16 amino acids. CDR3 amino acids: CASSLTRQGYNSPLHF. The CDR3 DNA reads TGTGCCAGTAGCCTAACCCGACAGGGATATAATTCACCCCTCCACTTT.

The chain uses TRBV6-1 and TRBJ1-1; weak D call: TRBD1 (5 bases). The CDR3 totals 13 residues. CDR1 and CDR2 (germline): MNHNS, SASEGT. Between the trimmed V and J ends, which lost 6 bases and 0 bases, there was a span of 8 bases. Written as DNA, the CDR3 is TGTGCCAGCAGGAGACAGATGAACACTGAAGCTTTCTTT. Translation gives CASRRQMNTEAFF.

The CDR3 loop reads CASSDRGLNEQFF. CDR3 DNA: TGTGCCAGCAGTGACCGGGGTTTGAATGAGCAGTTCTTC. This chain links TRBV6-6 with TRBJ2-1, with D possibly matching TRBD2 (5 bases). The CDR3 length is 13 residues. The germline CDR1 and CDR2 sequences are MNHNY and SVGAGI (reference sequence). With 5 bases removed from V and 7 bases from J, the gap between germline ends came to 12 bases.

This clone turned up a few times. This sample also contains other DNA sequences that code for the same CDR3. This chain links TRBV5-1 with TRBJ2-7; 7 nucleotides match TRBD1. Germline V CDR1 and CDR2: SGHRS, YFSETQ. The length of the CDR3 is 14 residues. Germline trimming cut 0 bases from V and 3 bases from J; bases unmatched to any gene: 3. Here the CDR3 reads CASSLGQGGYEQYF. CDR3 nucleotide sequence: TGCGCCAGCAGCTTGGGACAGGGTGGCTACGAGCAGTACTTC.

This chain links TRBV28 with TRBJ2-1, with 9 positions matching TRBD2. The germline V gene has CDR1 MDHEN and CDR2 SYDVKM. After removal of 5 bases from V and 4 bases from J, the junction contained 15 bases not matched to a gene. The CDR3 spans 18 residues. Here the CDR3 reads CASSLALAGKSIYNEQFF. CDR3 coding DNA: TGTGCCAGCAGTCTAGCGCTAGCGGGGAAATCCATATACAATGAGCAGTTCTTC.

The rearrangement uses TRBV5-1 and TRBJ2-5; D possibly corresponds to TRBD2 (5 bases). V was clipped by 1 base and J by 5 bases, with 15 bases between them. Germline lookup yields CDR1 SGHRS and CDR2 YFSETQ. The CDR3 has 15 amino acids. The CDR3 DNA is TGCGCCAGCAGCTTGAGTAGTCTAGCCGGCGAGACCCAGTACTTC. Its protein product is CASSLSSLAGETQYF. Based on the CDR3 plus reference TRBV5-1 and TRBJ2-5, the full variable domain is KAGVTQTPRYLIKTRGQQVTLSCSPISGHRSVSWYQQTPGQGLQFLFEYFSETQRNKGNFPGRFSGRQFSNSRSEMNVSTLELGDSALYLCASSLSSLAGETQYFGPGTRLLVL.

This chain links TRBV10-3 with TRBJ1-1; tentatively, D is TRBD1 (6 bases). Germline values: CDR1 ENHRY, CDR2 SYGVKD. The CDR3 has 13 residues. V lost 10 bases to trimming and J lost 4 bases, with 16 bases between them. CDR3 protein: CASSGGGGTEAFF. The CDR3 DNA reads TGTGCCAGCTCTGGGGGCGGGGGCACTGAAGCTTTCTTT.

This rearrangement joins TRBV28 to TRBJ2-1, with unresolved D. CDR1 is MDHEN, CDR2 SYDVKM, per germline. V shed 5 bases and J shed 7 bases, with 15 bases lying between them. This CDR3 is built from 14 residues. CDR3 sequence reads: CASSPSRLANEQFF. CDR3 DNA sequence: TGTGCCAGCAGTCCGAGCAGGCTGGCGAATGAGCAGTTCTTC.